This TCR beta chain was recorded in a study of blood T cell repertoires in COVID-19. Looking at the study overall: From T cells, B-cell-depleted T cells, or PBMCs came the material, which was cDNA or gDNA.

Individuals aged about 18 to 89 years were recruited from about two dozen US areas. Participant-reported clinical history was the basis for cohort assignment. The CDR3 length is 17 residues. J lost 3 bases, V lost 3 bases, and 6 bases had no gene match. From germline, CDR1 is SGHDN and CDR2 FVKESK. TCRdb keeps only in-frame clones here, not all; method: immunoSEQ multiplex PCR. Of 150,000 to 200,000 clones listed, more than 70% are singletons. Sequenced input: PBMCs or T cells enriched from blood (not recorded which). The rearrangement uses TRBV14 and TRBJ2-3; 13 bases match TRBD2. The TCR was taken from a man aged 40-49 years who had recovered from COVID-19. The CDR3 is CASSHWTSGGPTDTQYF. As DNA, the CDR3 is TGTGCCAGCAGCCACTGGACTAGCGGGGGACCAACAGATACGCAGTATTTT.